This note documents a single T cell receptor beta chain sequence. The antigen remains unidentified. This record comes from a study of OX40 agonist ivuxolimab in advanced cancers. In the study overall: A diagnosis of hepatocellular carcinoma, melanoma, renal cell or head and neck cancer was present in dose-escalation patients. Study-wide results and limits: At 0.1-3.0 mg/kg, partial responders had clonal expansion among the lowest observed.

Repertoires were generated with immunoSEQ multiplex PCR, while TCRdb's copy carries only in-frame clones and drops some. The data contain about 60,000 clones, 80% to 95% of them singletons. The CDR3 is made up of 15 amino acids. Trimming shortened V by 0 bases and J by 7 bases, and 15 bases separated the two germline ends. Germline loops: CDR1 LNHNV, CDR2 YYDKDF (reference sequence). The sequence derives from an adult with an advanced solid tumor such as melanoma, head and neck, liver or kidney cancer. The gene calls are TRBV15 and TRBJ1-1; tentative D call: TRBD1 (6 bases). The material was CD4+ or CD8+ T cells sorted from blood, obtained in a trial of the OX40 agonist ivuxolimab. CDR3 residues: CATSRELSGASEAFF. Written as DNA, the CDR3 is TGTGCCACCAGCAGAGAACTATCAGGGGCGAGTGAAGCTTTCTTT.